These T cell receptor beta chains were read from a single sample in a study of shared clonotypes between healthy human individuals. The method was immunoSEQ multiplex PCR; TCRdb's version includes in-frame clones alone and lacks a portion of them. The repertoire includes a few million clones, around 93% of them detected once, and approximately 1.6% sits in the top ten. The sequencing sample was made of naive CD8+ T cells from PBMCs. The receptor set was obtained from a man between 18 and 29 years old in good health. Some clones in this sample may be carry-over from other donors' samples. Both conserved end residues are part of each CDR3. Each record gives: V gene, D gene, J gene, clone size, CDR3 protein, CDR3 DNA. D genes are given only for firm matches. The listing skips clone size in some rows; elsewhere it reads once, few, many or a size class.

TRBV5-1,TRBD2,TRBJ2-2,NA,CASSLGLAGGNTGELFF,TGCGCCAGCAGCTTGGGACTAGCGGGCGGAAACACCGGGGAGCTGTTTTTT
TRBV9,TRBD1,TRBJ2-7,NA,CASSVATEGTGVYEQYF,TGTGCCAGCAGCGTAGCTACGGAGGGGACAGGGGTTTACGAGCAGTACTTC
TRBV5-1,TRBD2,TRBJ2-4,NA,CASSSEAGEINIQYF,TGCGCCAGCAGCTCCGAAGCGGGAGAAATAAACATTCAGTACTTC
TRBV27,NA,TRBJ2-1,NA,CASGTSLYNEQFF,TGTGCCAGCGGGACTTCCCTTTACAATGAGCAGTTCTTC
TRBV7-9,TRBD1,TRBJ2-7,NA,CASSLRTGSSYEQYF,TGTGCCAGCAGCTTAAGGACAGGGAGCTCCTACGAGCAGTACTTC
TRBV30,TRBD2,TRBJ2-7,NA,CAWSVRGGNYEQYF,TGTGCCTGGAGTGTACGCGGGGGGAACTACGAGCAGTACTTC
TRBV28,NA,TRBJ2-5,NA,CASRSRETQYF,TGTGCCAGCAGATCTCGGGAGACCCAGTACTTC
TRBV7-9,NA,TRBJ1-2,once,CASSLDRTQSIYGYTF,TGTGCCAGCAGCCTCGACCGGACCCAGTCTATCTATGGCTACACCTTC
TRBV19,TRBD1,TRBJ2-7,NA,CASSSGGQDYEQYF,TGTGCCAGTAGTTCAGGGGGCCAGGACTACGAGCAGTACTTC
TRBV5-4,NA,TRBJ2-7,once,CASSHGERYEQYF,TGTGCCAGCAGCCACGGCGAAAGGTACGAGCAGTACTTC
TRBV19,NA,TRBJ1-3,NA,CASSIRALYSGNTIYF,TGTGCCAGTAGTATCCGGGCCCTGTACTCTGGAAACACCATATATTTT
TRBV9,NA,TRBJ2-3,NA,CASSVEASVQDTQYF,TGTGCCAGCAGCGTAGAAGCTAGCGTTCAAGATACGCAGTATTTT
TRBV19,NA,TRBJ2-7,few,CATKPRAFYDYEQYF,TGTGCCACCAAACCCAGGGCATTCTACGACTACGAGCAGTACTTC
TRBV9,NA,TRBJ2-1,NA,CASSVGGFEQFF,TGTGCCAGCAGCGTAGGGGGATTTGAGCAGTTCTTC
TRBV28,TRBD2,TRBJ2-1,NA,CASSFGTSGNEQFF,TGTGCCAGCAGCTTTGGGACTAGCGGGAATGAGCAGTTCTTC
TRBV19,TRBD2,TRBJ2-3,NA,CASSVWAGGTTDTQYF,TGTGCCAGTAGTGTATGGGCGGGAGGGACGACAGATACGCAGTATTTT
TRBV10-3,NA,TRBJ2-3,NA,CAISGVGAADTQYF,TGTGCCATCAGTGGGGTCGGTGCGGCAGATACGCAGTATTTT
TRBV11-3,NA,TRBJ1-1,NA,CASSLGTNTEAFF,TGTGCCAGCAGTCTTGGGACGAACACTGAAGCTTTCTTT
TRBV7-8,TRBD2,TRBJ2-7,NA,CASSLGPGLAGGPAGEQYF,TGTGCCAGCAGCTTAGGTCCGGGACTAGCGGGAGGGCCTGCTGGGGAGCAGTACTTC
TRBV28,TRBD1,TRBJ1-2,NA,CASNDREYPLHYGYTF,TGTGCCAGCAACGACAGGGAATATCCCCTCCACTATGGCTACACCTTC
TRBV28,NA,TRBJ1-6,NA,CASSFILSSYNSPLHF,TGTGCCAGCAGTTTCATCTTAAGCTCCTATAATTCACCCCTCCACTTT
TRBV9,NA,TRBJ2-2,NA,CASNTYTGELFF,TGTGCCAGCAATACATACACCGGGGAGCTGTTTTTT
TRBV7-9,TRBD2,TRBJ2-7,NA,CASSLGSEGRASYEQYF,TGTGCCAGCAGCTTAGGTAGCGAGGGGAGGGCCTCCTACGAGCAGTACTTC
TRBV30,NA,TRBJ2-2,NA,CAWRVPGKNTGELFF,TGTGCCTGGAGGGTTCCTGGAAAGAACACCGGGGAGCTGTTTTTT
TRBV9,NA,TRBJ2-6,NA,CASSVSGATSGANVLTF,TGTGCCAGCAGCGTGTCAGGGGCCACCTCTGGGGCCAACGTCCTGACTTTC
TRBV6-6,NA,TRBJ2-3,NA,CASSYMKADTQYF,TGTGCCAGCAGTTACATGAAAGCAGATACGCAGTATTTT
TRBV6-5,NA,TRBJ2-3,NA,CASRQNPRLTDTQYF,TGTGCCAGCAGGCAAAACCCGCGGCTCACAGATACGCAGTATTTT
TRBV14,NA,TRBJ2-5,NA,CASSQGDLTWGETQYF,TGTGCCAGCAGCCAGGGGGACCTGACCTGGGGAGAGACCCAGTACTTC
TRBV7-9,NA,TRBJ2-7,once,CASTSGTPIEQYF,TGTGCCAGCACCTCCGGGACTCCTATCGAGCAGTACTTC
TRBV27,NA,TRBJ2-1,NA,CASSLWGEDNEQFF,TGTGCCAGCAGTTTATGGGGGGAGGACAATGAGCAGTTCTTC
TRBV7-9,NA,TRBJ2-7,NA,CASSNPGGRHEQYF,TGTGCCAGCAGCAACCCCGGCGGTAGACACGAGCAGTACTTC
TRBV4-1,NA,TRBJ1-1,few,CASSAVGKNTEAFF,TGCGCCAGCAGCGCGGTAGGGAAGAACACTGAAGCTTTCTTT
TRBV6-5,TRBD1,TRBJ2-7,NA,CASSAGQGGYEQYF,TGTGCCAGCAGCGCGGGACAGGGGGGGTACGAGCAGTACTTC
TRBV4-1,TRBD2,TRBJ2-3,NA,CASSQVVAGADTQYF,TGCGCCAGCAGCCAAGTTGTAGCGGGGGCAGATACGCAGTATTTT
TRBV19,NA,TRBJ2-1,NA,CASSFIGNEQFF,TGTGCCAGTAGTTTCATAGGCAATGAGCAGTTCTTC
TRBV6-1,TRBD1,TRBJ2-2,once,CATYGGTGRIGELFF,TGTGCCACCTATGGGGGGACAGGGAGAATCGGGGAGCTGTTTTTT
TRBV10-3,TRBD1,TRBJ2-7,NA,CAISEPTGDRGLNF,TGTGCCATCAGTGAGCCGACAGGGGACAGGGGATTGAACTTC
TRBV2,TRBD2,TRBJ2-1,NA,CASSDPSFVAGGSYRDNEQFF,TGTGCCAGCAGTGATCCTTCTTTTGTGGCGGGAGGGTCATATCGGGACAATGAGCAGTTCTTC
TRBV7-7,TRBD2,TRBJ2-2,NA,CASRGTSGLNTGELFF,TGTGCCAGCAGGGGGACTAGCGGGTTGAACACCGGGGAGCTGTTTTTT
TRBV19,TRBD2,TRBJ2-7,NA,CASSIDASGSYEQYF,TGTGCCAGTAGTATAGATGCTAGCGGCTCCTACGAGCAGTACTTC
TRBV4-1,NA,TRBJ2-7,once,CASSLSMGDYEQYF,TGCGCCAGCAGCCTATCCATGGGGGACTACGAGCAGTACTTC
TRBV4-1,NA,TRBJ2-3,NA,CASSYSDGILADTQYF,TGCGCCAGCAGCTATTCTGACGGGATTCTCGCAGATACGCAGTATTTT
TRBV5-1,NA,TRBJ2-7,NA,CASSLDGRNYEQYF,TGCGCCAGCAGCTTGGACGGCAGAAACTACGAGCAGTACTTC
TRBV27,TRBD1,TRBJ1-4,NA,CASSNLPGQPTGNEKLFF,TGTGCCAGCAGTAATCTACCGGGACAGCCCACGGGTAATGAAAAACTGTTTTTT
TRBV28,TRBD1,TRBJ1-2,NA,CASSYPGQRNYGYTF,TGTGCCAGCAGTTACCCGGGACAGCGCAACTATGGCTACACCTTC
TRBV19,NA,TRBJ2-7,NA,CASRFGPGDGSEQYF,TGTGCCAGTAGGTTTGGCCCGGGAGACGGCTCCGAGCAGTACTTC
TRBV14,NA,TRBJ2-1,once,CASSQGWGNEQFF,TGTGCCAGCAGCCAAGGATGGGGAAATGAGCAGTTCTTC
TRBV7-9,NA,TRBJ1-5,NA,CATAGDSNQPQHF,TGTGCCACAGCGGGAGACAGTAATCAGCCCCAGCATTTT
TRBV6-1,NA,TRBJ1-1,NA,CASSANRAGAAPEAFF,TGTGCCAGCAGTGCAAACAGGGCTGGGGCCGCGCCTGAAGCTTTCTTT
TRBV7-6,TRBD2,TRBJ2-7,NA,CASSLIAGGTYEQYF,TGTGCCAGCAGCTTAATTGCGGGAGGGACCTACGAGCAGTACTTC
TRBV15,NA,TRBJ1-1,NA,CATSRGKGGSNTEAFF,TGTGCCACCAGCAGAGGCAAGGGGGGCTCCAACACTGAAGCTTTCTTT
TRBV14,NA,TRBJ1-1,NA,CASSPLGPYTEAFF,TGTGCCAGCAGCCCCCTGGGACCCTACACTGAAGCTTTCTTT
TRBV6-5,TRBD2,TRBJ2-1,NA,CASRPTSGRAGEQFF,TGTGCCAGCAGACCAACTAGCGGGAGGGCCGGTGAGCAGTTCTTC
TRBV29-1,NA,TRBJ2-7,NA,CSVGGPTSPYEQYF,TGCAGCGTGGGGGGACCAACCTCGCCCTACGAGCAGTACTTC